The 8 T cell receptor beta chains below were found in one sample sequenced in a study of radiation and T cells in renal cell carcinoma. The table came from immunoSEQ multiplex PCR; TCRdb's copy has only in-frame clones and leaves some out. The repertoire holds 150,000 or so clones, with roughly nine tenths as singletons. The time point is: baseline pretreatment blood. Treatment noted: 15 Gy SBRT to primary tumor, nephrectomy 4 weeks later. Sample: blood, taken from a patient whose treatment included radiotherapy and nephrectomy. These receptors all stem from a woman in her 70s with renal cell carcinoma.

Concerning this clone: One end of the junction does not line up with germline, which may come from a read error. Written as DNA, the CDR3 is TGTGCTAGCAGCGTCGGGGTGGGGACTGAAGCTTTCTTT. It yields the protein CASSVGVGTEAFF. The J gene is TRBJ1-1, the V gene TRBV7-7, with unresolved D. Germline V gives CDR1 SSHAT, CDR2 FNYEAQ (reference sequence). The CDR3 spans 13 residues. Based on the CDR3 plus reference TRBV7-7 and TRBJ1-1, the full variable domain is GAGVSQSPRYKVTKRGQDVTLRCDPISSHATLYWYQQALGQGPEFLTYFNYEAQPDKSGLPSDRFSAERPEGSISTLTIQRTEQRDSAMYRCASSVGVGTEAFFGQGTRLTVV.

For the CDR3, the DNA is TGTGCCAGCTCACCAAAAGCGGGGGGACGCACAGATACGCAGTATTTT. Protein: CASSPKAGGRTDTQYF. This chain connects TRBV18 to TRBJ2-3; 9 nucleotides align to TRBD2. The V gene's germline CDR1 is KGHSH and CDR2 LQKENI. This CDR3 spans 16 amino acids. The V gene end was trimmed by 2 bases and the J gene end by 1 base; junction bases not matched to a gene: 4.

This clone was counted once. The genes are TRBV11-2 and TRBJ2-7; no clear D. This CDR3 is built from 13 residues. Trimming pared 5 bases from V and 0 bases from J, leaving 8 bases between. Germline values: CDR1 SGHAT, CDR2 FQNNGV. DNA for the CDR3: TGTGCCAGCAGCGCGATCTTCTCCTACGAGCAGTACTTC. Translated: CASSAIFSYEQYF.

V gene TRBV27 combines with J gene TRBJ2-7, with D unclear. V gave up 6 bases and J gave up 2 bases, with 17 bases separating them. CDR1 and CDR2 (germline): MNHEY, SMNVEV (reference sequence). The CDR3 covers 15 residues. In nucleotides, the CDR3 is TGTGCCAGCAGCCTATTAGTGGGCGTAGCCTACGAGCAGTACTTC. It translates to CASSLLVGVAYEQYF.

CDR3 in amino acids: CASSVTGSGTDTQYF. CDR3 DNA: TGTGCCAGCAGCGTGACAGGGTCTGGCACAGATACGCAGTATTTT. The chain uses TRBV9 and TRBJ2-3; the match to TRBD1 covers 7 bases. CDR3 length: 15 residues. V lost 2 bases to trimming and J lost 1 base; unmatched junction nucleotides: 4. CDR1 is SGDLS, CDR2 YYNGEE, per germline. The whole variable domain, remainder taken from reference TRBV9 and TRBJ2-3, is DSGVTQTPKHLITATGQRVTLRCSPRSGDLSVYWYQQSLDQGLQFLIQYYNGEERAKGNILERFSAQQFPDLHSELNLSSLELGDSALYFCASSVTGSGTDTQYFGPGTRLTVL.

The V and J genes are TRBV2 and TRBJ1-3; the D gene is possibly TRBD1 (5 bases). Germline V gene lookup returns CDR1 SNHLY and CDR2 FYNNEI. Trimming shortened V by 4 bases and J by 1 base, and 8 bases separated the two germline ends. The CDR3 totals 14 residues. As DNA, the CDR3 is TGTGCCAGCAGTGTGGGGGTTTCTGGAAACACCATATATTTT. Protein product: CASSVGVSGNTIYF.

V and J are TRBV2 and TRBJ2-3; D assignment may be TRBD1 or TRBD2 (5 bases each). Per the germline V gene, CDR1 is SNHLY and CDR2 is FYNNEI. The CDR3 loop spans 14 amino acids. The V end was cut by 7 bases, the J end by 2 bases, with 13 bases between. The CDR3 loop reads CASKPGRTTDTQYF. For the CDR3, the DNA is TGTGCCAGCAAACCGGGACGGACCACAGATACGCAGTATTTT.

The CDR3 protein is CASSQGDRMNTEAFF. The CDR3 DNA is TGTGCCAGCAGCCAAGGGGACAGAATGAACACTGAAGCTTTCTTT. The rearrangement uses TRBV14 and TRBJ1-1; TRBD1 aligns across 7 bases. With V trimmed by 1 base and J by 0 bases, 2 bases remained unmatched. CDR1 SGHDN and CDR2 FVKESK come from the germline V gene. This CDR3 is 15 amino acids long. The whole variable domain, remainder taken from reference TRBV14 and TRBJ1-1, is EAGVTQFPSHSVIEKGQTVTLRCDPISGHDNLYWYRRVMGKEIKFLLHFVKESKQDESGMPNNRFLAERTGGTYSTLKVQPAELEDSGVYFCASSQGDRMNTEAFFGQGTRLTVV.